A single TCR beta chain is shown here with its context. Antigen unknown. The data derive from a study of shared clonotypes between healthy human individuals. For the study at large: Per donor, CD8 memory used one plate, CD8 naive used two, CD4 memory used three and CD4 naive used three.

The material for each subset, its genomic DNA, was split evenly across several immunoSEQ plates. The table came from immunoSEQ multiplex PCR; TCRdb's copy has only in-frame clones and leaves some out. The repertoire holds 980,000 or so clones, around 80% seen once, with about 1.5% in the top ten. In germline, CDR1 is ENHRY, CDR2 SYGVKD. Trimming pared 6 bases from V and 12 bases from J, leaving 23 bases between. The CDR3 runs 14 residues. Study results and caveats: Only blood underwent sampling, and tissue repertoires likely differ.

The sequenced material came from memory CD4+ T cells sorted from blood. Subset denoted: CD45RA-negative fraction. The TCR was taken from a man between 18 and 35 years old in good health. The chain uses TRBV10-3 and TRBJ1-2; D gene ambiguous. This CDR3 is CAISESRGMGSDTF. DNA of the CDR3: TGTGCCATCAGCGAAAGCCGAGGTATGGGCTCTGACACCTTC.